This TCR beta chain originates from a study of OX40 agonist ivuxolimab in advanced cancers. Study-wide context: Patients were infused with ivuxolimab every 2 weeks at 0.01 to 10 mg/kg.

Study results and limitations: CD4+ and CD8+ blood T cells expanded clonally by week 6 at 0.1 to 3.0 mg/kg. Researchers did not establish what antigens the expanded peripheral T cells target.

V shed 4 bases, J shed 3 bases, and the junction held 7 bases outside the gene matches. From germline, CDR1 is MNHEY and CDR2 SMNVEV (reference sequence). This CDR3 region has 16 residues. Autoimmune disease history or systemic immunosuppression disqualified patients. As to this clone: Its antigen remains unidentified.

Data came from immunoSEQ multiplex PCR; TCRdb stores just in-frame clones and leaves some out. Found here are approximately 59,000 clones, 84% of them singletons; the top ten hold around 2%. This chain uses TRBV27 with TRBJ2-2, with 8 nucleotides matching TRBD1. The sequencing here drew on CD4+ or CD8+ T cells sorted from blood, taken in a trial of the OX40 agonist ivuxolimab. The source of this sequence is an adult with an advanced solid tumor such as melanoma, head and neck, liver or kidney cancer. This chain's CDR3 is CASSSPGGSHTGELFF. CDR3 DNA sequence: TGTGCCAGCAGTTCCCCAGGGGGCTCGCACACCGGGGAGCTGTTTTTT.